This T cell receptor beta chain was captured by sequencing in a study of cytomegalovirus exposure and HLA in healthy donors. With 60 Vbeta and 13 Jbeta primers, the PCR was carried out. This table comes from immunoSEQ multiplex PCR, and its TCRdb copy is limited to in-frame clones, with some not included. The sample carries around 150,000 clones, around 70% recorded once. Findings and limits, study-wide: Apparent HLA restriction characterized most CMV-associated TCR beta chains in a later analysis. The sole available immune exposure information was CMV serostatus. Cytomegalovirus-associated status was assigned to more than 150 TCR beta chains.

Concerning this clone: The antigen is not known.

The CDR3 length is 17 residues. Trimming removed 2 bases from V and 0 bases from J, with 14 bases in between. Looked up from germline, CDR1 is SGHTA and CDR2 is FQGNSA. The rearrangement joins TRBV7-2 to TRBJ1-5; D is unresolved. This TCR derives from a man aged 18 to 30 in good health and CMV-seropositive. Sequenced material: PBMCs. CDR3 sequence (DNA): TGTGCCAGCAGCTTAAGAGCCTCAACTTATAGCAATCAGCCCCAGCATTTT. It is translated as CASSLRASTYSNQPQHF. The full variable domain, in which reference TRBV7-2 and TRBJ1-5 provide the parts outside the CDR3, is GAGVSQSPSNKVTEKGKDVELRCDPISGHTALYWYRQSLGQGLEFLIYFQGNSAPDKSGLPSDRFSAERTGGSVSTLTIQRTQQEDSAVYLCASSLRASTYSNQPQHFGDGTRLSIL.